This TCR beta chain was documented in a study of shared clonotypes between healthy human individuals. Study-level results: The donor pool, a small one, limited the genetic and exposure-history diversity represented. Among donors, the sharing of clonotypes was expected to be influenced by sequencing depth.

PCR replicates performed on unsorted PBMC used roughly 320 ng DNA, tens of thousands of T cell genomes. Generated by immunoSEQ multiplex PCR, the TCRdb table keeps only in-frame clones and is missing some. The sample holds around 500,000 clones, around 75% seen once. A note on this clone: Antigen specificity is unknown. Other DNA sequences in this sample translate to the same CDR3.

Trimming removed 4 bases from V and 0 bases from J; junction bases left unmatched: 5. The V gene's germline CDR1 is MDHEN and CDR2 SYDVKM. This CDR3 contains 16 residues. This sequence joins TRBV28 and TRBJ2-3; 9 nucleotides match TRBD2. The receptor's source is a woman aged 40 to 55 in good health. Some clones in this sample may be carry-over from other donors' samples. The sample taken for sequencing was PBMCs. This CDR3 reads CASSSSSGTSTDTQYF. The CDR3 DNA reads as TGTGCCAGCAGTTCGTCTAGCGGGACTAGCACAGATACGCAGTATTTT.